Described below is a single T cell receptor (beta chain) sequence and its context. The data were taken from a study of CD8+CD57+ T cells in acquired aplastic anemia. At the level of the study: The sorted CD4+ and CD8+ cells yielded an average around 3 ug of DNA.

Flow cytometry had shown expanded CD8+CD57+ cells in the patients chosen for sequencing. The CDR3 extends over 15 amino acids. The germline V gene encodes CDR1 SEHNR and CDR2 FQNEAQ (reference sequence). Trimming removed 5 bases at V and 4 bases at J, with 16 bases between. TCR beta VDJ and CDR3 profiles were obtained from a genomic DNA template. TCRdb redid the calling of the reads with MiXCR, one entry per CDR3 protein. The sample yields under 200,000 distinct CDR3 sequences, 71% seen once. This clonotype originated in a human donor with aplastic anemia. This rearrangement joins TRBV7-9 to TRBJ2-3, with unresolved D. Sequencing input: sorted CD4+, CD8+, or CD8+CD57+ T cells (not recorded which) from PBMCs. The CDR3 nucleotides are TGTGCCAGCAGCCCTCCGCGGACGGTCCCAGATACGCAGTATTTT. This encodes CASSPPRTVPDTQYF.